This TCR beta chain emerged from a study of blood T cell repertoires in COVID-19. Study summary: Nucleic acid was either cDNA or gDNA, and it came from T cells, B-cell-depleted T cells, or PBMCs.

This CDR3 has 16 residues. Trimming cost V 2 bases and J 6 bases, with 17 bases left between them. CDR1 and CDR2 from the germline V gene are SEHNR and FQNEAQ (reference sequence). This table comes from immunoSEQ multiplex PCR, and its TCRdb copy is limited to in-frame clones, with some not included. Here the sample spans around 270,000 clones, roughly 86% being singletons. The V and J genes are TRBV7-9 and TRBJ2-1; possible D gene TRBD1, 5 bases. This TCR derives from a man in his forties who had recovered from COVID-19. Source material: peripheral blood. CDR3 sequence reads: CASSLLGQGRPNEQFF. CDR3 sequence (DNA): TGTGCCAGCAGCTTATTGGGGCAGGGAAGGCCCAATGAGCAGTTCTTC.